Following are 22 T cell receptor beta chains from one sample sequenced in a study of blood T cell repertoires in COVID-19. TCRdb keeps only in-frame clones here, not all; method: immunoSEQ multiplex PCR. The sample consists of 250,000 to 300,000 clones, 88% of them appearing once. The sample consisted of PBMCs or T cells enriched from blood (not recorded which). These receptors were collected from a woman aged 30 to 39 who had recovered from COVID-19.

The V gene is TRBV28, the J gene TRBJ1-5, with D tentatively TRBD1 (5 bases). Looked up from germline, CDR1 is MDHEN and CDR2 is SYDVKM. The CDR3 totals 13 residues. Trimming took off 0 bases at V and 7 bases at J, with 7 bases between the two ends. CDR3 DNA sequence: TGTGCCAGCAGTTTATGGGGGGGGCAGCCCCAGCATTTT. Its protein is CASSLWGGQPQHF.

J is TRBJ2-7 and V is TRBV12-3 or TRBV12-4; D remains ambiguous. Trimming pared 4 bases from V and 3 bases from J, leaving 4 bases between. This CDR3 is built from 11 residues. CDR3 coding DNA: TGTGCCAGCAGTTCAGTCTACGAGCAGTACTTC. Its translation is CASSSVYEQYF.

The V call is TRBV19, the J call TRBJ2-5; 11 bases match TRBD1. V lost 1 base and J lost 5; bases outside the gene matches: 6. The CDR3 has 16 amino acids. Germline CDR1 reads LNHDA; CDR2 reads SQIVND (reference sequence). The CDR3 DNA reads TGTGCCAGTAGTATAGGAGGACAGGGGGCAGGGGAGACCCAGTACTTC. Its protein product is CASSIGGQGAGETQYF.

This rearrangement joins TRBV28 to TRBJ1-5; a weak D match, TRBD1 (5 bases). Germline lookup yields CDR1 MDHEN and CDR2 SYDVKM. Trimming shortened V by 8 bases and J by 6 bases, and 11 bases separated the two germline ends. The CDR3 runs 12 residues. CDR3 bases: TGTGCCAGCTTTTCAGGGATTCAGCCCCAGCATTTT. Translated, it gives CASFSGIQPQHF.

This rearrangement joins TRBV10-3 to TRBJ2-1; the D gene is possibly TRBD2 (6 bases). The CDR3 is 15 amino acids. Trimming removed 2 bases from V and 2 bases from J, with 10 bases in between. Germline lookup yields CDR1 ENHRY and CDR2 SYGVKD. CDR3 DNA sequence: TGTGCCATCAGTGAGCGGGAGAGTCCCTACAATGAGCAGTTCTTC. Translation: CAISERESPYNEQFF.

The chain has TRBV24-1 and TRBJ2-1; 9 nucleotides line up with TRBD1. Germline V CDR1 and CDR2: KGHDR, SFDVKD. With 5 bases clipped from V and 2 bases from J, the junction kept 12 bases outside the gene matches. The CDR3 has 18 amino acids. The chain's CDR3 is CATSGLPEGQGPYNEQFF. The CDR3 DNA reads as TGTGCCACCAGTGGGTTACCCGAGGGACAGGGACCCTACAATGAGCAGTTCTTC.

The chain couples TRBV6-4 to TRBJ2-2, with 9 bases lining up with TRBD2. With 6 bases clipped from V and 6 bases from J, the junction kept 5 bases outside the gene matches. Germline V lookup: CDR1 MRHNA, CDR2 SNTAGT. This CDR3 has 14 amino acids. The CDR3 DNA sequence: TGTGCCAGCAGACCCGGGACTAGCTCCGGGGAGCTGTTTTTT. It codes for CASRPGTSSGELFF.

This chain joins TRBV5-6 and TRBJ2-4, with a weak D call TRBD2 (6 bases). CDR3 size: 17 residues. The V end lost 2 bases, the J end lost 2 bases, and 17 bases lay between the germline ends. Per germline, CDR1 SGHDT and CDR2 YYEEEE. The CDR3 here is CASSLGPGSGSKNIQYF. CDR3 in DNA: TGTGCCAGCAGCTTAGGACCCGGGAGTGGATCCAAAAACATTCAGTACTTC.

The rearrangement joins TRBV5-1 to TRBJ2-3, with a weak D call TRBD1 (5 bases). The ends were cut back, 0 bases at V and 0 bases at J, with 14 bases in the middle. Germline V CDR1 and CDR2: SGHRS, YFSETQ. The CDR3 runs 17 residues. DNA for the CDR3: TGCGCCAGCAGCTTGGGACAGTCTTACGCTAGCACAGATACGCAGTATTTT. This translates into CASSLGQSYASTDTQYF.

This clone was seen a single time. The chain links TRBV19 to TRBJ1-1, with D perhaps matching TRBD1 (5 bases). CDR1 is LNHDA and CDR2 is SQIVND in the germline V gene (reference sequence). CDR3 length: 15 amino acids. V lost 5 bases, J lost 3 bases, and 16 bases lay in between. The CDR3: CASSPIRGADTEAFF. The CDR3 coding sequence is TGTGCCAGTAGTCCGATAAGGGGCGCGGACACTGAAGCTTTCTTT.

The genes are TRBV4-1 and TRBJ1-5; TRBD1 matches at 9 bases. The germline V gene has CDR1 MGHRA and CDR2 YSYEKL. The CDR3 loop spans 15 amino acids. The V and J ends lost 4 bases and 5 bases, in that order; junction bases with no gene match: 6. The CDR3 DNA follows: TGCGCCAGCAGCCGCAGGACAGGGGACGATCAGCCCCAGCATTTT. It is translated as CASSRRTGDDQPQHF.

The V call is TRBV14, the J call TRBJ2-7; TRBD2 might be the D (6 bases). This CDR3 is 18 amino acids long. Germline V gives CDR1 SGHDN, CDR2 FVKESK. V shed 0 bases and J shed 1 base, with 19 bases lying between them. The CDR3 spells CASSQERAWGGRSYEQYF. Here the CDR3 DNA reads TGTGCCAGCAGCCAAGAAAGGGCGTGGGGAGGAAGGTCCTACGAGCAGTACTTC. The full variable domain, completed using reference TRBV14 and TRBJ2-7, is EAGVTQFPSHSVIEKGQTVTLRCDPISGHDNLYWYRRVMGKEIKFLLHFVKESKQDESGMPNNRFLAERTGGTYSTLKVQPAELEDSGVYFCASSQERAWGGRSYEQYFGPGTRLTVT.

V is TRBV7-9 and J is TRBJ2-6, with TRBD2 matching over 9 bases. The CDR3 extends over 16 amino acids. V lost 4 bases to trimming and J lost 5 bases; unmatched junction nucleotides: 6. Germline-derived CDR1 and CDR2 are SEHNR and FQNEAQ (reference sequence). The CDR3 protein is CASSWGTSPRANVLTF. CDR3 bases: TGTGCCAGCAGCTGGGGGACTAGCCCGAGGGCCAACGTCCTGACTTTC.

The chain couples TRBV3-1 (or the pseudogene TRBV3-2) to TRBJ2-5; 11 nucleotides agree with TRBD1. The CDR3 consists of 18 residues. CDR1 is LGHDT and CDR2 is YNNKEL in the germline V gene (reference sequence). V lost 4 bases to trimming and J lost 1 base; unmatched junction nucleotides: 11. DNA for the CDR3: TGTGCCAGCAGCCGTACACCCCCCGGGACAGGGGGCCAAGAGACCCAGTACTTC. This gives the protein CASSRTPPGTGGQETQYF.

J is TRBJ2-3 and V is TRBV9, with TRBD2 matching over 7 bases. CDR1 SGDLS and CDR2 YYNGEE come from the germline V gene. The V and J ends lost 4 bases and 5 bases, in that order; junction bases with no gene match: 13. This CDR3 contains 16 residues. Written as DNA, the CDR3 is TGTGCCAGCAGCACATTCCGGGAGGTCGAGCGAGATACGCAGTATTTT. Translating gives CASSTFREVERDTQYF.

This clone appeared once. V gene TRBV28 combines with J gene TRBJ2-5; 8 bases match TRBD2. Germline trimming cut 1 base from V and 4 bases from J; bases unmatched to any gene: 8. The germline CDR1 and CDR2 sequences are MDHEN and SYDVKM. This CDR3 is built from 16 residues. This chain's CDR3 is CASSLLGGLVRETQYF. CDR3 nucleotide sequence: TGTGCCAGCAGTTTATTGGGGGGACTAGTCCGAGAGACCCAGTACTTC.

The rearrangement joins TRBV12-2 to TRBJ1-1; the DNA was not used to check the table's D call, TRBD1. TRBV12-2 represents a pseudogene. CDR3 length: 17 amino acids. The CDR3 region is CASRLAKGWTAYTEAFF. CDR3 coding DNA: TGTGCAAGTCGCTTAGCGAAAGGGTGGACAGCTTACACTGAAGCTTTCTTT.

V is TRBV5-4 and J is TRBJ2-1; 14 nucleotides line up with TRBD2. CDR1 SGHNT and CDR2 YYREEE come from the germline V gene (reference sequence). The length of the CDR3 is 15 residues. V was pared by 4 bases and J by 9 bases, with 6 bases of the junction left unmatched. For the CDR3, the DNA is TGTGCCAGCAGCCTGACTAGCGGGAGGGGGGGTGAGCAGTTCTTC. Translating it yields CASSLTSGRGGEQFF.

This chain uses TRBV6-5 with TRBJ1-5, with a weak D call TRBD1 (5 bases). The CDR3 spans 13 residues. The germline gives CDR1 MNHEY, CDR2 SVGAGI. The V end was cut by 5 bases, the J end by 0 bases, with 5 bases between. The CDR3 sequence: CASSRGSNQPQHF. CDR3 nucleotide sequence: TGTGCCAGCAGTAGGGGTAGCAATCAGCCCCAGCATTTT.

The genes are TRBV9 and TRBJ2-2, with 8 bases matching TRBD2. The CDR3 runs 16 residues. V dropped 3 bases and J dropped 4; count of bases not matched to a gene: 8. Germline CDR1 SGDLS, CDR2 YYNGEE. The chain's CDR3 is CASSGPVAGRTGELFF. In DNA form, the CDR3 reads TGTGCCAGCAGCGGACCTGTAGCGGGACGCACCGGGGAGCTGTTTTTT. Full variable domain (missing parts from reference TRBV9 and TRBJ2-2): DSGVTQTPKHLITATGQRVTLRCSPRSGDLSVYWYQQSLDQGLQFLIQYYNGEERAKGNILERFSAQQFPDLHSELNLSSLELGDSALYFCASSGPVAGRTGELFFGEGSRLTVL.

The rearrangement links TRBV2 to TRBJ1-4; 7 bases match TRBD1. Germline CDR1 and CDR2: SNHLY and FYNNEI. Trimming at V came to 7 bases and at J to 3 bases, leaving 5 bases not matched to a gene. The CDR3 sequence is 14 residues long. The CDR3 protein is CASNHRGPNEKLFF. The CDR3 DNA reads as TGTGCCAGCAACCACAGGGGCCCTAATGAAAAACTGTTTTTT.

CDR3 sequence: CASSLRLGQGLAYGYTF. Here the CDR3 DNA reads TGTGCCAGCAGTTTACGCTTGGGACAGGGCCTAGCCTATGGCTACACCTTC. J is TRBJ1-2 and V is TRBV27; 9 bases fit TRBD1. With 2 bases clipped from V and 4 bases from J, the junction kept 11 bases outside the gene matches. Germline V gene sequence: CDR1 MNHEY, CDR2 SMNVEV (reference sequence). The CDR3 has 17 residues.